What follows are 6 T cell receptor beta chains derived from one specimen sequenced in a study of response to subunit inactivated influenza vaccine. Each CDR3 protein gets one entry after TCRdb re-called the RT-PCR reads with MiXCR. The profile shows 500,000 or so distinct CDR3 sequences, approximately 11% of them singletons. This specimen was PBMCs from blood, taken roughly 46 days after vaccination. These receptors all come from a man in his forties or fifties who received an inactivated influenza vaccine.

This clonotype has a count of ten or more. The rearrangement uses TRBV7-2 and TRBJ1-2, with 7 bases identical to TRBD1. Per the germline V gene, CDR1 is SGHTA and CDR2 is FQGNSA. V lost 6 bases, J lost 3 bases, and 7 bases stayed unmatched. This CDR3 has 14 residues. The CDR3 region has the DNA TGTGCCAGCAGAGACGACAGGGTGTACTATGGCTACACCTTC. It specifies CASRDDRVYYGYTF. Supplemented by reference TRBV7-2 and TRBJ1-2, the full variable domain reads GAGVSQSPSNKVTEKGKDVELRCDPISGHTALYWYRQSLGQGLEFLIYFQGNSAPDKSGLPSDRFSAERTGGSVSTLTIQRTQQEDSAVYLCASRDDRVYYGYTFGSGTRLTVV.

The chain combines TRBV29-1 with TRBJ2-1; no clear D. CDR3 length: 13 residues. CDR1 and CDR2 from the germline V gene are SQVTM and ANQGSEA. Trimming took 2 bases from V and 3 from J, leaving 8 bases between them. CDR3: CSVERTLYNEQFF. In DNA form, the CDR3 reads TGCAGCGTTGAAAGGACCCTCTACAATGAGCAGTTCTTC.

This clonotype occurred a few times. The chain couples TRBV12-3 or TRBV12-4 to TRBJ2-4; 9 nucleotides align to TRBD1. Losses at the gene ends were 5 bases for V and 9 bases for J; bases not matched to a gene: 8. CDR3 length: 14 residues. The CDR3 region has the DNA TGTGCCAGCAGTGGGACAGGGTACGGTAGCATTCAGTACTTC. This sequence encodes CASSGTGYGSIQYF.

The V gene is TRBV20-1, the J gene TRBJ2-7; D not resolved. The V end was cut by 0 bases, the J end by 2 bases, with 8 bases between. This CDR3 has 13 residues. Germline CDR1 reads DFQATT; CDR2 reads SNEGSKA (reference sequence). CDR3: CSARDSRTYEQYF. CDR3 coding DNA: TGCAGTGCTAGAGATAGTAGGACCTACGAGCAGTACTTC.

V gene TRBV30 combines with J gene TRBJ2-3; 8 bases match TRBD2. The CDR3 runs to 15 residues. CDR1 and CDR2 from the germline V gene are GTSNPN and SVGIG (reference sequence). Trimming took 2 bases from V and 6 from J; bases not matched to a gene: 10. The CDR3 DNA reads TGTGCCTGGAGTAGGGGTAGCGGGGTATACGATACGCAGTATTTT. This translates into CAWSRGSGVYDTQYF.

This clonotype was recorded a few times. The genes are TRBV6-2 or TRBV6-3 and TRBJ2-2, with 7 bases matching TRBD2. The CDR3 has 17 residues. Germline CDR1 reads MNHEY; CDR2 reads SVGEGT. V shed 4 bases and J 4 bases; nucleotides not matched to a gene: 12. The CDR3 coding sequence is TGTGCCAGCAGTTCGGAAACGGGAGGCCCAGCCACCGGGGAGCTGTTTTTT. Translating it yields CASSSETGGPATGELFF.